The clone carrying this T cell receptor beta chain was seen just once. What it binds is not known. The data belong to a study of cytomegalovirus exposure and HLA in healthy donors. Points from the study as a whole: A later analysis linked a missense variant in DCLRE1C to the trimming of TCR beta V and J genes.

The CDR3 consists of 16 residues. Looked up from germline, CDR1 is SGDLS and CDR2 is YYNGEE. Trimming removed 0 bases at V and 5 bases at J, with 14 bases between. The primer mix had 60 Vbeta and 13 Jbeta primers. The data were produced by immunoSEQ multiplex PCR, yet TCRdb's version contains in-frame clones alone and is incomplete. The top ten hold about 7.8% of the sample, which has around 50,000 clones, around 82% seen once. The sequence was obtained from a man aged 30 to 45 in good health and CMV-seropositive. The chain is built from TRBV9 and TRBJ2-2; D remains unclear. The sequenced sample consisted of PBMCs. In DNA form, the CDR3 reads TGTGCCAGCAGCGTAGCTTTAGGAGTTCTTACCGGGGAGCTGTTTTTT. The encoded protein is CASSVALGVLTGELFF.